A selection of T cell receptor beta chains follows, all from one sample in a study of blood T cell repertoires in COVID-19. Libraries were prepared by immunoSEQ multiplex PCR; TCRdb keeps only in-frame clonotypes and omits some of them. The table records approximately 220,000 clones, roughly 80% of them present only once. Source material: peripheral blood. The receptors stem from a middle-aged woman with active or convalescent COVID-19. The CDR3 runs from the conserved cysteine through the conserved F or W. D genes are given only for firm matches. A row's size may be missing; if present it is once, few, many or a size class.

>TRBD1|15|NA|TRBV27|TRBJ2-1
TGTGCCAGCAGTATGGACACGACAGGGGGCAATGAGCAGTTCTTC
CASSMDTTGGNEQFF
>NA|14|NA|TRBV30|TRBJ1-4
TGTGCCTGGAGCAAACGTGGGCCTAATGAAAAACTGTTTTTT
CAWSKRGPNEKLFF
>TRBD1|11|NA|TRBV29-1|TRBJ1-1
TGCAGCGGACAGGGGGACACTGAAGCTTTCTTT
CSGQGDTEAFF
>TRBD1|13|NA|TRBV12-3/TRBV12-4|TRBJ1-2
TGTGCCAGCAGTTTAGGACAGGGCGCTGGCTACACCTTC
CASSLGQGAGYTF
>NA|13|NA|TRBV6-5|TRBJ2-1
TGTGCCAGCAATTGGCCTTCCTACAATGAGCAGTTCTTC
CASNWPSYNEQFF
>NA|14|NA|TRBV7-2|TRBJ1-2
TGTGCCAGCAGCCAACAGGGACCTAACTATGGCTACACCTTC
CASSQQGPNYGYTF
>TRBD2|17|NA|TRBV4-2|TRBJ2-2
TGTGCCAGCAGCCAAGTGGGAGGGACCCCGAACACCGGGGAGCTGTTTTTT
CASSQVGGTPNTGELFF
>TRBD1|15|NA|TRBV6-5|TRBJ1-5
TGTGCCAGCAGTTACGACAGGGATAGCAATCAGCCCCAGCATTTT
CASSYDRDSNQPQHF
>NA|15|NA|TRBV6-1|TRBJ1-3
TGTGCCAGCAGTGAAGCCGCCGGGAGACTGGGGACCATATATTTT
CASSEAAGRLGTIYF
>NA|15|NA|TRBV19|TRBJ1-5
TGTGCCAGTAGTATGGGGCTGGGGCTCAATCAGCCCCAGCATTTT
CASSMGLGLNQPQHF
>TRBD1|15|NA|TRBV24-1|TRBJ2-5
TGTGCCACCAGTGATTCCGGGACAGGGCAAGAGACCCAGTACTTC
CATSDSGTGQETQYF
>NA|13|NA|TRBV12-3/TRBV12-4|TRBJ1-1
TGTGCCATACAGCGGCACGGTGGCACTGAAGCTTTCTTT
CAIQRHGGTEAFF
>TRBD2|16|NA|TRBV7-2|TRBJ2-5
TGTGCCAGCAGCTTCCCTAGCGGAGGACTTGAGGAGACCCAGTACTTC
CASSFPSGGLEETQYF
>TRBD2|15|NA|TRBV2|TRBJ2-1
TGTGCCAGCAGTTCGGCTAGCGGGGGCTACAATGAGCAGTTCTTC
CASSSASGGYNEQFF
>NA|15|NA|TRBV6-5|TRBJ1-2
TGTGCCAGCAGTTACTCGAAGCAGGGAGGCTATGGCTACACCTTC
CASSYSKQGGYGYTF
>TRBD1|15|NA|TRBV13|TRBJ2-1
TGTGCCAGCAGTTCTCACCGGGACAGCCACAATGAGCAGTTCTTC
CASSSHRDSHNEQFF
>TRBD1|15|NA|TRBV2|TRBJ1-5
TGTGCCAGCCGGGACAGGGATGTTGTCAATCAGCCCCAGCATTTT
CASRDRDVVNQPQHF
>TRBD1|14|NA|TRBV6-5|TRBJ1-4
TGTGCCAGCAGTCCTACAGGGGGAGGAGAAAAACTGTTTTTT
CASSPTGGGEKLFF
>NA|15|NA|TRBV30|TRBJ1-5
TGTGCCTGGAGTGCCCGTAACAGGGTCGGTCAGCCCCAGCATTTT
CAWSARNRVGQPQHF
>TRBD1|16|NA|TRBV2|TRBJ1-1
TGTGCCAGCAGAAGAACGGCGGGACAGGGCCACATTGAAGCTTTCTTT
CASRRTAGQGHIEAFF
>TRBD1|14|few|TRBV19|TRBJ1-2
TGTGCCAGTAGTACCCCTGGACAGGACTATGGCTACACCTTC
CASSTPGQDYGYTF
>NA|13|NA|TRBV30|TRBJ1-5
TGTGCCTGGAGTCCCGGGGTCGGTCAGCCCCAGCATTTT
CAWSPGVGQPQHF
>NA|11|NA|TRBV30|TRBJ1-1
TGTGCCTGGACGCGGGGAACTGAAGCTTTCTTT
CAWTRGTEAFF
>TRBD1|15|NA|TRBV6-5|TRBJ1-3
TGTGCCAGCAGAGATCAGGGGGCAGGGGGAAACACCATATATTTT
CASRDQGAGGNTIYF
>TRBD2|15|NA|TRBV9|TRBJ2-1
TGTGCCAGCAGCGAACTAGCGGGGCCTTACAATGAGCAGTTCTTC
CASSELAGPYNEQFF
>NA|15|NA|TRBV6-5|TRBJ2-3
TGTGCCAGCAGTTACTCACTTTCAGGGGTGGGTACGCAGTATTTT
CASSYSLSGVGTQYF
>TRBD1|14|NA|TRBV30|TRBJ1-6
TGTGCCTGGAGTTCGGGACAGAATAATTCACCCCTCCACTTT
CAWSSGQNNSPLHF